Each of the 19 T cell receptor beta chains below was sequenced from the same sample in a study of T cell changes during pregnancy in multiple sclerosis. Using immunoSEQ multiplex PCR, the repertoire was profiled, and TCRdb retains in-frame clones only, with some absent. Among some 13,000 clones listed, roughly 86% were seen once. The sequencing used CD8+ T cells from peripheral blood mononuclear cells, collected in the second trimester of pregnancy. These receptors were collected from a female donor in good health, enrolled as a control in a pregnancy study.

By share, this clone ranks as medium-sized. Here the CDR3 reads CSVETGSSYEQYF. The CDR3 nucleotides read TGCAGCGTTGAGACAGGAAGCTCCTACGAGCAGTACTTC. The J gene is TRBJ2-7, the V gene TRBV29-1; weak D call: TRBD1 (6 bases). The CDR3 totals 13 residues. Per germline, CDR1 SQVTM and CDR2 ANQGSEA. Deletions cut 3 bases from V and 0 bases from J, with 9 bases between.

This clone was detected only once. This chain connects TRBV9 to TRBJ2-7, with D hard to call. V gave up 4 bases and J gave up 0 bases, with 17 bases separating them. CDR3 length: 16 residues. The germline gives CDR1 SGDLS, CDR2 YYNGEE. CDR3 nucleotide sequence: TGTGCCAGCAGCCCCTTCGTCGAACTTAGCTCCTACGAGCAGTACTTC. Amino acids: CASSPFVELSSYEQYF.

This chain joins TRBV7-6 and TRBJ2-1; TRBD1 is a possible D gene (5 bases). V was shortened by 5 bases and J by 8 bases, with 10 bases between the two germline ends. The V gene's germline CDR1 is SGHVS and CDR2 FNYEAQ. CDR3 length equals 12 residues. CDR3 residues: CASSGIGDEQFF. CDR3 DNA: TGTGCCAGCAGCGGTATAGGGGATGAGCAGTTCTTC. The complete variable domain, with remaining parts taken from reference TRBV7-6 and TRBJ2-1, reads GAGVSQSPRYKVTKRGQDVALRCDPISGHVSLYWYRQALGQGPEFLTYFNYEAQQDKSGLPNDRFSAERPEGSISTLTIQRTEQRDSAMYRCASSGIGDEQFFGPGTRLTVL.

The genes are TRBV19 and TRBJ2-7, with a tentative D call TRBD2 (6 bases). The CDR3 consists of 15 residues. Germline V gene data show CDR1 as LNHDA and CDR2 as SQIVND (reference sequence). The ends were cut back, 5 bases at V and 3 bases at J, with 17 bases in the middle. The DNA for the CDR3 is TGTGCCAGTAGTCCCTTGGAGGGGACCCTCTACGAGCAGTACTTC. Amino acid sequence: CASSPLEGTLYEQYF.

The J gene is TRBJ2-3, the V gene TRBV7-8; D may be TRBD2 (6 bases). Looked up from germline, CDR1 is SGHVS and CDR2 is FQNEAQ. The length of the CDR3 is 14 residues. Trimming stripped 8 bases from V and 1 base from J, with 13 bases between. CDR3 nucleotides: TGTGCCAGCTCTCGGCGGGACCGCACAGATACGCAGTATTTT. Translated, it gives CASSRRDRTDTQYF. Filled out from reference TRBV7-8 and TRBJ2-3, the complete variable domain reads GAGVSQSPRYKVAKRGQDVALRCDPISGHVSLFWYQQALGQGPEFLTYFQNEAQLDKSGLPSDRFFAERPEGSVSTLKIQRTQQEDSAVYLCASSRRDRTDTQYFGPGTRLTVL.

This clone was observed a handful of times. This chain joins TRBV29-1 and TRBJ1-2, with 9 bases aligning to TRBD1. V was pared by 7 bases and J by 4 bases, with 13 bases of the junction left unmatched. Germline assignment: CDR1 SQVTM and CDR2 ANQGSEA. CDR3 size: 15 residues. CDR3 protein: CSAPLWDRETYGYTF. The CDR3 DNA sequence: TGCAGCGCACCCCTGTGGGACAGGGAGACCTATGGCTACACCTTC.

The chain links TRBV19 to TRBJ2-5; TRBD1 matches at 7 bases. V gave up 5 bases and J gave up 3 bases; unmatched junction bases: 3. Germline V gene sequence: CDR1 LNHDA, CDR2 SQIVND (reference sequence). The CDR3 runs to 13 residues. The CDR3 nucleotides are TGTGCCAGTAGTTTCGACAGGGAAGAGACCCAGTACTTC. Translated: CASSFDREETQYF. The whole variable domain, remainder taken from reference TRBV19 and TRBJ2-5, is DGGITQSPKYLFRKEGQNVTLSCEQNLNHDAMYWYRQDPGQGLRLIYYSQIVNDFQKGDIAEGYSVSREKKESFPLTVTSAQKNPTAFYLCASSFDREETQYFGPGTRLLVL.

The CDR3 region is CASSLGWSGGQETQYF. The CDR3 bases are TGCGCCAGCAGCTTGGGGTGGTCGGGAGGTCAAGAGACCCAGTACTTC. This chain links TRBV5-1 with TRBJ2-5; 7 bases line up with TRBD2. The CDR3 spans 16 residues. After removal of 0 bases from V and 2 bases from J, the junction contained 7 bases not matched to a gene. Per the germline V gene, CDR1 is SGHRS and CDR2 is YFSETQ.

This sequence joins TRBV7-9 and TRBJ1-5; 11 bases match TRBD1. Germline CDR1 is SEHNR and CDR2 is FQNEAQ (reference sequence). The CDR3 loop spans 15 amino acids. V shed 1 base and J 7 bases; nucleotides not matched to a gene: 3. The chain's CDR3 is CASSLVGDRGQPQHF. CDR3 DNA sequence: TGTGCCAGCAGCTTAGTGGGGGACAGGGGGCAGCCCCAGCATTTT.

Only one count was recorded for this clone. The CDR3 here is CASSQGGQETQYF. The CDR3 DNA is TGTGCCAGCAGCCAGGGAGGGCAAGAGACCCAGTACTTC. The chain combines TRBV7-2 with TRBJ2-5; 7 bases match TRBD2. The CDR3 sequence is 13 residues long. The germline CDR1 and CDR2 sequences are SGHTA and FQGNSA. After removal of 5 bases from V and 2 bases from J, the junction contained 2 bases not matched to a gene.

The genes are TRBV7-6 and TRBJ2-5, with D possibly matching TRBD2 (6 bases). The V end was cut by 4 bases, the J end by 5 bases, with 20 bases between. The CDR3 consists of 16 residues. CDR1 and CDR2 from the germline V gene are SGHVS and FNYEAQ. CDR3 in amino acids: CASSSSRVGTRETQYF. DNA for the CDR3: TGTGCCAGCAGCTCCTCCCGGGTGGGGACTCGGGAGACCCAGTACTTC.

V is TRBV7-9 and J is TRBJ1-1, with 9 bases that match TRBD1. CDR3 length equals 14 residues. Trimming cost V 5 bases and J 7 bases; bases outside gene matches: 8. CDR1 and CDR2 from the germline V gene are SEHNR and FQNEAQ (reference sequence). As DNA, the CDR3 is TGTGCCAGCAGCCCCCAGGACAGGGGTGATGAAGCTTTCTTT. Translation: CASSPQDRGDEAFF.

The chain joins TRBV9 to TRBJ2-1; 7 nucleotides agree with TRBD2. Germline CDR1 SGDLS, CDR2 YYNGEE. V lost 0 bases to trimming and J lost 7 bases; unmatched junction nucleotides: 7. The CDR3 is made up of 15 amino acids. The CDR3 spells CASSVAGWEGNEQFF. The CDR3 region has the DNA TGTGCCAGCAGCGTAGCAGGATGGGAGGGGAATGAGCAGTTCTTC.

The chain recombines TRBV5-1 with TRBJ2-2; TRBD1 matches at 8 bases. Trimming removed 4 bases from V and 7 bases from J; junction bases left unmatched: 9. Germline CDR1 SGHRS, CDR2 YFSETQ. The CDR3 contains 15 residues. Here the CDR3 DNA reads TGCGCCAGCAGCCCTCGGACAGGGAGAGACGGGGAGCTGTTTTTT. It specifies CASSPRTGRDGELFF. Using reference TRBV5-1 and TRBJ2-2 for the parts outside the CDR3, the full variable domain is KAGVTQTPRYLIKTRGQQVTLSCSPISGHRSVSWYQQTPGQGLQFLFEYFSETQRNKGNFPGRFSGRQFSNSRSEMNVSTLELGDSALYLCASSPRTGRDGELFFGEGSRLTVL.

The gene calls are TRBV2 and TRBJ2-3, with D perhaps TRBD2 (6 bases). This CDR3 contains 14 residues. V was trimmed by 6 bases and J by 4 bases, leaving 14 bases between them. CDR1 is SNHLY and CDR2 is FYNNEI in the germline V gene. The chain's CDR3 is CASRYNWGADTQYF. In DNA form, the CDR3 reads TGTGCCAGCAGATATAATTGGGGGGCAGATACGCAGTATTTT.

The rearrangement joins TRBV4-2 to TRBJ2-1; 15 nucleotides line up with TRBD2. The CDR3 has 16 residues. V gave up 6 bases and J gave up 4 bases; unmatched junction bases: 4. Germline loops: CDR1 LGHNA, CDR2 YNFKEQ. CDR3 amino acids: CASSPGTSGGYNEQFF. The CDR3 nucleotides are TGTGCCAGCAGTCCGGGGACTAGCGGGGGGTACAATGAGCAGTTCTTC.

This chain connects TRBV12-5 to TRBJ1-1; D might be TRBD1 (6 bases). Trimming removed 6 bases at V and 7 bases at J, with 12 bases between. The CDR3 has 12 amino acids. CDR1 is LGHNT, CDR2 FRNRAP, per germline. CDR3: CASGLGQNEAFF. The CDR3 DNA reads as TGTGCTAGTGGCCTCGGACAGAATGAAGCTTTCTTT.

The chain employs TRBV27 and TRBJ1-2; possible D gene TRBD1, 5 bases. V lost 6 bases to trimming and J lost 2 bases, with 13 bases between them. The CDR3 has 14 residues. Germline CDR1 MNHEY, CDR2 SMNVEV (reference sequence). The CDR3 loop reads CASSSWGRNYGYTF. The CDR3 DNA reads TGTGCCAGCAGCTCCTGGGGCAGAAACTATGGCTACACCTTC.

The V gene is TRBV7-6, the J gene TRBJ1-4; D call uncertain. Germline lookup yields CDR1 SGHVS and CDR2 FNYEAQ. CDR3 length equals 15 residues. V lost 4 bases and J 7 bases, leaving 16 bases between the germline ends. CDR3 nucleotides: TGTGCCAGCAGCTCTCCGGGAGGGATCGGTGAAAAACTGTTTTTT. This sequence encodes CASSSPGGIGEKLFF. The whole variable domain, remainder taken from reference TRBV7-6 and TRBJ1-4, is GAGVSQSPRYKVTKRGQDVALRCDPISGHVSLYWYRQALGQGPEFLTYFNYEAQQDKSGLPNDRFSAERPEGSISTLTIQRTEQRDSAMYRCASSSPGGIGEKLFFGSGTQLSVL.